This T cell receptor (beta chain) was retrieved from a study of shared clonotypes between healthy human individuals. Study details: Researchers assigned three CD4 naive, three CD4 memory, two CD8 naive and one CD8 memory plate to each donor. Overall study findings and caveats: Limitation of the genetic and exposure-history diversity represented came from the few donors.

Details on this clone: Its antigen remains unidentified.

Clones were sequenced by immunoSEQ multiplex PCR, and TCRdb holds only the in-frame ones, with some missing. The data contain 1,400,000 or so clones, less than 99% of them singletons. With 1 base clipped from V and 5 bases from J, the junction kept 10 bases outside the gene matches. The CDR3 covers 16 residues. CDR1 is MNHNS and CDR2 is SASEGT in the germline V gene. The receptor comes from a man aged 30 to 45 in good health. V and J are TRBV6-1 and TRBJ1-2; 7 nucleotides match TRBD1. Sequencing was performed on naive CD4+ T cells sorted from blood. Noted subset: CD45RA+ positively selected. CDR3 nucleotides: TGTGCCAGCAGTGAAGTGGGGGGACAGATGGTATATGGCTACACCTTC. Its translation is CASSEVGGQMVYGYTF.